This TCR beta chain was identified in a study of shared clonotypes between healthy human individuals. Some 30,000 T cell genomes, or around 180 ng DNA, went into the sorted-subset replicate PCRs. Here immunoSEQ multiplex PCR was the method, and the copy in TCRdb shows in-frame clones only, minus some. Among roughly 520,000 clones listed, about 96% were seen once. V was clipped by 4 bases and J by 3 bases, with 13 bases between them. Per the germline V gene, CDR1 is SNHLY and CDR2 is FYNNEI. The CDR3 covers 14 residues. Sequenced material: naive CD4+ T cells sorted from blood. As to subset: CD45RA+ positively selected. This TCR derives from a woman younger than 45 in good health. The J gene is TRBJ2-7, the V gene TRBV2; the D gene is possibly TRBD1 (6 bases). The CDR3 here is CASSVQGPHYEQYF. The CDR3 DNA follows: TGTGCCAGCAGTGTACAGGGTCCCCACTACGAGCAGTACTTC.